This TCR beta chain was captured in a study of human T cells and chemical hapten exposure. For the study at large: A patient group, mainly female, showed alopecia areata, totalis or universalis. Variation in per-sample TCR yields came mainly from small pooled library volume differences. Whole-study results and caveats: After DPC sensitization, TCRs above 1 in 1000 frequency showed no change.

The CDR3 has 17 amino acids. The germline V gene has CDR1 PRHDT and CDR2 FYEKMQ (reference sequence). A remark on this clonotype: Antigen: not known. A junction end diverges from the germline sequence, so it may reflect a read error.

One entry per CDR3 protein results from TCRdb running MiXCR on the RACE reads. The sample yields 60,000 to 70,000 distinct CDR3 sequences, roughly 11% seen once. Time point noted: pre-sensitization, week 0. Described treatment: therapeutic diphenylcyclopropenone sensitization with weekly scalp DPC. The sequence came from a woman in her 50s with alopecia areata. Some clones in this sample may be carry-over from other donors' samples. The chain uses TRBV13 and TRBJ2-7; TRBD1 aligns across 8 bases. The sequencing here drew on whole blood, taken in connection with sensitization to the hapten diphenylcyclopropenone (DPC). The CDR3 coding sequence is TGTGTCAGCACGCCCCCACTCTGGGACAGGCCTTCCTACGAGCAGTACTTC. Translating it yields CVSTPPLWDRPSYEQYF.